This is a list of T cell receptor beta chains from one sample in a study of T cell changes during pregnancy in multiple sclerosis. Clones were read by immunoSEQ multiplex PCR, and TCRdb kept only the in-frame ones, dropping some. The table has some 99,000 clones, about 91% seen once; the top ten hold 2% to 3%. Material: peripheral blood, obtained after pregnancy. These receptors all come from a female donor in good health, enrolled as a control in a pregnancy study. CDR3s include the opening cysteine and the closing phenylalanine or tryptophan. A D gene is named only where the DNA matches it firmly. Only some rows state a clone size, as once, few, many or a class for expanded clones.

j_call | v_call | d_call | clone_size | cdr3_nt | cdr3_aa
TRBJ2-7 | TRBV19 | TRBD2 | - | TGTGCCAGTAGGAGCGGGGGCTTGGACGAGCAGTACTTC | CASRSGGLDEQYF
TRBJ2-7 | TRBV27 | - | - | TGTGCCAGCAGGTCAGGGGGGACAGTGTACGAGCAGTACTTC | CASRSGGTVYEQYF
TRBJ1-2 | TRBV10-1 | TRBD1 | - | TGCGCCAGCAGTGATGGACAGGGGAGAGGGGGCTACACCTTC | CASSDGQGRGGYTF
TRBJ2-3 | TRBV2 | - | - | TGTGCCAGTACCCTTGGAGATGCGGGGACAGATACGCAGTATTTT | CASTLGDAGTDTQYF
TRBJ2-7 | TRBV2 | - | once | TGTGCCAGCAGGGCCGACAGCTACGAGCAGTACTTC | CASRADSYEQYF
TRBJ1-1 | TRBV27 | - | - | TGTGCCAGCAGTTTACAGGGGTACACTGAAGCTTTCTTT | CASSLQGYTEAFF
TRBJ1-5 | TRBV7-9 | TRBD1 | once | TGTGCCAGCAGCTTAGGGACAGGGGGCGGCCACAGCAGCAATCAGCCCCAGCATTTT | CASSLGTGGGHSSNQPQHF
TRBJ1-2 | TRBV4-1 | - | few | TGCGCCAGCAGCCAAATATACAGGCTTGCTAACTATGGCTACACCTTC | CASSQIYRLANYGYTF
TRBJ1-1 | TRBV2 | - | few | TGTGCCAGCCACTCGACAGGGAACACTGAAGCTTTCTTT | CASHSTGNTEAFF
TRBJ2-3 | TRBV19 | - | - | TGTGCCAGTAGTATAGGTGGCACAACAGATACGCAGTATTTT | CASSIGGTTDTQYF
TRBJ1-5 | TRBV5-5 | - | - | TGTGCCAGCAGCCCCGGACACGGCAATCAGCCCCAGCATTTT | CASSPGHGNQPQHF
TRBJ2-1 | TRBV29-1 | TRBD2 | once | TGCAGCGTACTTAGGACTAGCGGGGGGGTCTACAATGAGCAGTTCTTC | CSVLRTSGGVYNEQFF
TRBJ2-4 | TRBV7-2 | - | - | TGTGCCAGCAGCTCGTCAGGGAAAAACATTCAGTACTTC | CASSSSGKNIQYF
TRBJ1-5 | TRBV29-1 | - | - | TGCAGCGTTGGGCAGGGGATAGGTCAGCCCCAGCATTTT | CSVGQGIGQPQHF
TRBJ2-3 | TRBV27 | TRBD1 | - | TGTGCCAGCAGTTACGGGCAGGGGGCGACAGATACGCAGTATTTT | CASSYGQGATDTQYF
TRBJ1-5 | TRBV2 | - | few | TGTGCCAGCGGGGCGGGACGGACCCGCAATCAGCCCCAGCATTTT | CASGAGRTRNQPQHF
TRBJ2-7 | TRBV6-1 | - | - | TGTGCCAGCAATACGGAGGGGCCAGGGGAGCAGTACTTC | CASNTEGPGEQYF
TRBJ2-1 | TRBV6-1 | TRBD2 | - | TGTGCCAGCAGTGAAGGAAGCGGGGGGGCTGGGGAGCAGTTCTTC | CASSEGSGGAGEQFF
TRBJ2-3 | TRBV9 | - | - | TGTGCCAGCACCTCACCAGGGGGCACAGATACGCAGTATTTT | CASTSPGGTDTQYF
TRBJ1-6 | TRBV2 | - | - | TGTGCCAGCACTGAAGACTCATCCCATTCACCCCTCCACTTT | CASTEDSSHSPLHF
TRBJ2-2 | TRBV28 | TRBD1 | - | TGTGCCAGCAGTTATAGACAGGGTACCGGGTCCAACACCGGGGAGCTGTTTTTT | CASSYRQGTGSNTGELFF
TRBJ1-2 | TRBV6-1 | - | - | TGTGCCAGCAGTGAAACTCCCGGGGTGGACTATGGCTACACCTTC | CASSETPGVDYGYTF
TRBJ2-1 | TRBV11-1 | - | - | TGTGCCAGCAGCCGAGAGGTCCGCTACAATGAGCAGTTCTTC | CASSREVRYNEQFF
TRBJ1-1 | TRBV19 | - | - | TGTGCCAGTAGTATAGTGGGGGGTACCACTGAAGCTTTCTTT | CASSIVGGTTEAFF
TRBJ2-7 | TRBV7-9 | TRBD1 | - | TGTGCCAGCAGCTTCTGGACAGGGGGCGTATACGAGCAGTACTTC | CASSFWTGGVYEQYF
TRBJ2-7 | TRBV5-4 | TRBD1 | - | TGTGCCAGCAGTCGAGGACAGGGGGCGCAGGTCTACGAGCAGTACTTC | CASSRGQGAQVYEQYF
TRBJ2-1 | TRBV5-1 | TRBD2 | - | TGCGCCAGCAGCCCGACTAGCGGGAGGTTCGATGAGCAGTTCTTC | CASSPTSGRFDEQFF
TRBJ1-2 | TRBV18 | TRBD1 | - | TGTGCCAGCTCACCTAATGGACAGGGTACGGGCTACACCTTC | CASSPNGQGTGYTF
TRBJ2-1 | TRBV5-8 | - | - | TGTGCCAGCACCAGAGGACTCGAAAAAAAGGTCGATGAGCAGTTCTTC | CASTRGLEKKVDEQFF
TRBJ2-5 | TRBV9 | - | - | TGTGCCAGCAGCGCCGAACAGGGCTACTCCGGGACCCAGTACTTC | CASSAEQGYSGTQYF
TRBJ1-5 | TRBV7-8 | - | - | TGTGCCAGCAGCCCTGAACAGGGTGCTAATCAGCCCCAGCATTTT | CASSPEQGANQPQHF
TRBJ1-2 | TRBV6-6 | - | - | TGTGCCAGCAGTTACCCCGACCCTTCGAGGTATGGCTACACCTTC | CASSYPDPSRYGYTF
TRBJ1-6 | TRBV19 | - | - | TGTGCCAGTAGTATCGTGGGGGGGAGTAATTCACCCCTCCACTTT | CASSIVGGSNSPLHF
TRBJ2-5 | TRBV9 | - | - | TGTGCCAGCAGCGTTCGGGGGGCGGGAGAGACCCAGTACTTC | CASSVRGAGETQYF
TRBJ1-1 | TRBV7-8 | - | - | TGTGCCAGCAGCGACTACCAGAACACTGAAGCTTTCTTT | CASSDYQNTEAFF
TRBJ1-2 | TRBV2 | - | - | TGTGCCAGCGGACTTAGCTACACCTTC | CASGLSYTF
TRBJ2-1 | TRBV6-6 | TRBD1 | - | TGTGCCAGCGGACAGGGGGGGCTATACAATGAGCAGTTCTTC | CASGQGGLYNEQFF
TRBJ1-4 | TRBV5-4 | - | - | TGTGTCAGCAGCCGGAGGGAGACTAATGAAAAACTGTTTTTT | CVSSRRETNEKLFF
TRBJ2-2 | TRBV11-3 | - | - | TGTGCCAGCAGACCCCGCGGGACCGGGGAGCTGTTTTTT | CASRPRGTGELFF
TRBJ2-5 | TRBV12-5 | - | - | TGTGCTAGTGGTTGGGACTCACCTTTGGAGACCCAGTACTTC | CASGWDSPLETQYF
TRBJ2-7 | TRBV15 | - | - | TGTGCCACCAGCAGAGTACCTAGCGAGAGCTACGAGCAGTACTTC | CATSRVPSESYEQYF
TRBJ2-7 | TRBV19 | TRBD2 | - | TGTGCCAGTAGTCAGGGACTAGCGGGAGGCTATTCCTCCTACGAGCAGTACTTC | CASSQGLAGGYSSYEQYF
TRBJ2-3 | TRBV19 | TRBD2 | once | TGTGCCAGCCGCCCAGCGGGACTTTCCGGCGTCACAGATACGCAGTATTTT | CASRPAGLSGVTDTQYF
TRBJ1-5 | TRBV4-1 | TRBD1 | once | TGCGCCAGCAGCCAAGACAGGGGGAGCAATCAGCCCCAGCATTTT | CASSQDRGSNQPQHF